These T cell receptor beta chains were read from a single sample in a study of blood T cell repertoires in COVID-19. The data were produced by immunoSEQ multiplex PCR, yet TCRdb's version contains in-frame clones alone and is incomplete. The sample includes some 220,000 clones, 75% to 85% of them seen just once. The sequencing input was peripheral blood. These receptors were obtained from a man aged 50 to 59 with active or convalescent COVID-19. Each CDR3 is given with its conserved first and last residue. D genes are given only for firm matches. Only some rows state a clone size, as once, few, many or a class for expanded clones.

clone size	V gene	D gene	J gene	CDR3 DNA	CDR3 protein
NA	TRBV7-2	TRBD2	TRBJ2-5	TGTGCCAGCAGCCTCGGAGGGAGGGACGAGACCCAGTACTTC	CASSLGGRDETQYF
NA	TRBV7-8	NA	TRBJ2-1	TGTGCCAGCAGCCCACCGAGGGGGGGTTACAATGAGCAGTTCTTC	CASSPPRGGYNEQFF
NA	TRBV28	NA	TRBJ2-3	TGTGCCAGCTTAACAGGAGGGAGTGGCTCAGATACGCAGTATTTT	CASLTGGSGSDTQYF
NA	TRBV5-1	NA	TRBJ1-1	TGCGCCAGCAGCGGCGGACAGACTAACACTGAAGCTTTCTTT	CASSGGQTNTEAFF
NA	TRBV5-6	TRBD1	TRBJ1-2	TGTGCCAGCAGCTCTTTACCGGGACAGGGTGTCTATGGCTACACCTTC	CASSSLPGQGVYGYTF
NA	TRBV6-2/TRBV6-3	TRBD1	TRBJ1-5	TGTGCCAGCAGTAACCCGGACAGGGTGATCGGGTCCCAGCATTTT	CASSNPDRVIGSQHF
NA	TRBV6-5	NA	TRBJ1-2	TGTGCCAGCAGTTACCAGGGATATGGCTACACCTTC	CASSYQGYGYTF
NA	TRBV3-1/TRBV3-2	TRBD1	TRBJ1-6	TGTGCCAGCAGCTACAGGGGTTACGATTCACCCCTCCACTTT	CASSYRGYDSPLHF
once	TRBV4-2	TRBD2	TRBJ2-1	TGTGCCAGCAGCCAAGAGCGGGGGGGGAGTGAGCAGTTCTTC	CASSQERGGSEQFF
NA	TRBV6-5	NA	TRBJ1-2	TGTGCCAGCAGTCCTCTGTCAGAGGGAAGTAATGGCTACACCTTC	CASSPLSEGSNGYTF
NA	TRBV5-4	NA	TRBJ2-5	TGTGCCAGCAGCTTTGATGGACAGTGGGAAGAGACCCAGTACTTC	CASSFDGQWEETQYF
NA	TRBV29-1	NA	TRBJ1-1	TGCAGCGTTGTAGGTTTAGGACACCACACTGAAGCTTTCTTT	CSVVGLGHHTEAFF
NA	TRBV5-6	NA	TRBJ2-2	TGTGCCAGCAGCTTGAACCGGTGGAACACCGGGGAGCTGTTTTTT	CASSLNRWNTGELFF
NA	TRBV9	TRBD2	TRBJ2-7	TGTGCCAGCAGCGTGGGACTAGCGGGAGGGCCCTCGTCCGAGCAGTACTTC	CASSVGLAGGPSSEQYF
NA	TRBV28	NA	TRBJ1-1	TGTGCCAGCGTGTTACAACAGAACACTGAAGCTTTCTTT	CASVLQQNTEAFF
NA	TRBV28	TRBD1	TRBJ1-5	TGTGCCAGCAGTCCTCGGAGGGGGCAGAACAATCAGCCCCAGCATTTT	CASSPRRGQNNQPQHF
NA	TRBV5-1	NA	TRBJ2-3	TGCGCCAGCAGCTTGGGTGCAGGGCCCCGCACAGATACGCAGTATTTT	CASSLGAGPRTDTQYF
NA	TRBV18	TRBD2	TRBJ2-2	TGTGCCAGCTCACCAACCCTTCCGGGACTAGCGGGGGGGCCGTTCACCGGGGAGCTGTTTTTT	CASSPTLPGLAGGPFTGELFF
NA	TRBV13	NA	TRBJ2-7	TGTGCCAGCAGCTTAGGCCTGGGGGGGGCCGAGCAGTACTTC	CASSLGLGGAEQYF
few	TRBV5-6	NA	TRBJ1-2	TGTGCCAGCCAAGGGCAGGGAGGATATGGCTACACCTTC	CASQGQGGYGYTF
few	TRBV7-8	TRBD1	TRBJ1-3	TGTGCCAGCAGCCCGGACAGGATCTCTGGAAACACCATATATTTT	CASSPDRISGNTIYF
NA	TRBV13	TRBD2	TRBJ2-2	TGTGCCAGCAGGCGGACTAGCGGGAACACCGGGGAGCTGTTTTTT	CASRRTSGNTGELFF
NA	TRBV7-8	TRBD1	TRBJ1-5	TGTGCCAGCAGCTTAGACAGGACAGGGTTCGGCAATCAGCCCCAGCATTTT	CASSLDRTGFGNQPQHF
NA	TRBV3-1/TRBV3-2	NA	TRBJ2-5	TGTGCCAGCAGCCATACACAGGGACAAGAGACCCAGTACTTC	CASSHTQGQETQYF
once	TRBV5-6	TRBD1	TRBJ2-7	TGTGCCAGCAGCGGCCCGGGACAGGGTTCCGAGCAGTACTTC	CASSGPGQGSEQYF
NA	TRBV5-1	NA	TRBJ2-1	TGCGCCAGCAGCCGCACAGGGAATGAGCAGTTCTTC	CASSRTGNEQFF
NA	TRBV2	NA	TRBJ2-7	TGTGCCAGCAGCGCGGGACGGCCGAGGGGCTCCTACGAGCAGTACTTC	CASSAGRPRGSYEQYF
NA	TRBV5-4	NA	TRBJ2-3	TGTGCCAGCAGCCCGCAGGGTGACCACACAGATACGCAGTATTTT	CASSPQGDHTDTQYF
NA	TRBV28	TRBD1	TRBJ1-1	TGTGCCAGCAGTTCGCCATCCGGGACAGGGGGAACAGAAGCTTTCTTT	CASSSPSGTGGTEAFF
NA	TRBV29-1	NA	TRBJ2-2	TGCAGCGTTGAGATACAGGGCAGGACCGGGGAGCTGTTTTTT	CSVEIQGRTGELFF
once	TRBV24-1	TRBD1	TRBJ2-7	TGTGCCACCAGTGATAGGACAGGGGTGGGAGAGCAGTACTTC	CATSDRTGVGEQYF
NA	TRBV11-2	TRBD1	TRBJ1-1	TGTGCCAGTTTCTCCAAGAGTGACAGGGGGCGCGGCACTGAAGCTTTCTTT	CASFSKSDRGRGTEAFF
NA	TRBV6-2/TRBV6-3	NA	TRBJ2-2	TGTGCCAGCAGTTTCAGTTTTGCCACCGGGGAGCTGTTTTTT	CASSFSFATGELFF
NA	TRBV19	TRBD1	TRBJ2-1	TGTGCCACCACTGACAGGGGGCTAGACTCCTACAATGAGCAGTTCTTC	CATTDRGLDSYNEQFF
NA	TRBV27	NA	TRBJ2-1	TGTGCCAGCAGTTTCTCCTTAGCCGCCCCCTACAATGAGCAGTTCTTC	CASSFSLAAPYNEQFF
few	TRBV15	NA	TRBJ1-5	TGTGCCACCAGCAGGTCCAACAGGGATATGCGCAATCAGCCCCAGCATTTT	CATSRSNRDMRNQPQHF
NA	TRBV27	NA	TRBJ1-5	TGTGCCAGCAGGGCCAGTACGGGTTTTCAGCCCCAGCATTTT	CASRASTGFQPQHF
NA	TRBV2	NA	TRBJ2-2	TGTGCCAGCAGTGAACTGGGGCCCGGGGAGCTGTTTTTT	CASSELGPGELFF
NA	TRBV6-8	NA	TRBJ1-1	TGTGCCAGCAGTCCTAAAAGTATCCCTGAAGCTTTCTTT	CASSPKSIPEAFF
NA	TRBV11-2	TRBD1	TRBJ1-5	TGTGCCAGCAGCTTAGGTCGCGGCAGGGGGCCCCGTCAGCCCCAGCATTTT	CASSLGRGRGPRQPQHF
NA	TRBV10-3	NA	TRBJ1-1	TGTGCCATCAGTGAGTCGAGGCACCTGAACACTGAAGCTTTCTTT	CAISESRHLNTEAFF
NA	TRBV18	NA	TRBJ1-4	TGTGCCAGCTCAGAAAACTCTGGGGCCGAAAAACTGTTTTTT	CASSENSGAEKLFF
NA	TRBV6-2/TRBV6-3	TRBD1	TRBJ2-7	TGTGCCAGCAGTCGGGTACAGGGGGTCCACGAGCAGTACTTC	CASSRVQGVHEQYF
NA	TRBV5-4	NA	TRBJ1-5	TGTGCCAGCAGCTTCGGGGGGGGTCAGCCCCAGCATTTT	CASSFGGGQPQHF
NA	TRBV11-1	NA	TRBJ1-1	TGTGCCAGCAGCAAAGGAGGGGCCCTTGAAGCTTTCTTT	CASSKGGALEAFF
NA	TRBV27	TRBD2	TRBJ2-7	TGTGCCAGCAGCCTTAGCGGGAGCTACGAGCAGTACTTC	CASSLSGSYEQYF
NA	TRBV5-6	NA	TRBJ2-1	TGTGCCAGCTCCTGGAGGGAACTCGGCAATGAGCAGTTCTTC	CASSWRELGNEQFF
few	TRBV7-9	NA	TRBJ1-2	TGTGCCAGCAGCTTAGTTCCCGTTTATGGCTACACCTTC	CASSLVPVYGYTF
once	TRBV3-1/TRBV3-2	NA	TRBJ2-5	TGTGCCAGCAGCCAAGAAGTGGGTAGCCCCGAGACCCAGTACTTC	CASSQEVGSPETQYF
NA	TRBV4-3	TRBD1	TRBJ2-7	TGCGCCAGCAGCCAAGATGCAGGGGGCATCTACGAGCAGTACTTC	CASSQDAGGIYEQYF
NA	TRBV18	TRBD1	TRBJ1-2	TGTGCCAGCTCAGCCGGACAGGGCCCTTCTGGTTACACCTTC	CASSAGQGPSGYTF
NA	TRBV11-2	TRBD1	TRBJ2-7	TGTGCCAGCAGCCCCTCGACAGGGGGCTTGGGGCAGTACTTC	CASSPSTGGLGQYF
once	TRBV29-1	NA	TRBJ1-1	TGCAGCGTTGATTCCCGGGGGGATGAAGCTTTCTTT	CSVDSRGDEAFF
NA	TRBV5-5	NA	TRBJ1-1	TGTGCCAGCAGCTTTTGGCTGAACACTGAAGCTTTCTTT	CASSFWLNTEAFF
once	TRBV28	NA	TRBJ2-5	TGTGCCAGCAGTCCGGGGAAGGGGGTACAAGAGACCCAGTACTTC	CASSPGKGVQETQYF
NA	TRBV4-3	NA	TRBJ2-1	TGCGCCAGCAGCCAAGTCGTGAGGAGTGAGCAGTTCTTC	CASSQVVRSEQFF
NA	TRBV5-4	TRBD2	TRBJ2-4	TGTGCCAGCAGCAAGGAAGGGAGGGTGGACATTCAGTACTTC	CASSKEGRVDIQYF
NA	TRBV18	NA	TRBJ1-4	TGTGCCAGCTCTGTGACAGGAGTTAATGAAAAACTGTTTTTT	CASSVTGVNEKLFF
once	TRBV4-3	NA	TRBJ2-7	TGCGCCAGCAGTCGGGTTTTCTACGAGCAGTACTTC	CASSRVFYEQYF
NA	TRBV28	TRBD2	TRBJ2-1	TGTGCCAGCGCGAGCGGGGGCGCCTACAATGAGCAGTTCTTC	CASASGGAYNEQFF